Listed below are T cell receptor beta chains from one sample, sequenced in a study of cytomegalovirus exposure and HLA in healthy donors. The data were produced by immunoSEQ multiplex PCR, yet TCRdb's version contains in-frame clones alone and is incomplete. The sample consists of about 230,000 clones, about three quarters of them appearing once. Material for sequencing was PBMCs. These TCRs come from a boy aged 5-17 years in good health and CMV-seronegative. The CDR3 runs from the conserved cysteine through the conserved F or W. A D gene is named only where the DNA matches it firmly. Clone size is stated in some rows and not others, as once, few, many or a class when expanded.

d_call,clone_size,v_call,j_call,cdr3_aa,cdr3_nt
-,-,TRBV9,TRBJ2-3,CATGGRDRTDTQYF,TGTGCCACGGGGGGCAGGGATCGGACAGATACGCAGTATTTT
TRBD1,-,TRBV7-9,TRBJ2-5,CASSAGTGETQYF,TGTGCCAGCAGCGCCGGGACAGGGGAGACCCAGTACTTC
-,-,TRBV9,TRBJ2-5,CASSVWPGGGLPVETQYF,TGTGCCAGCAGCGTATGGCCCGGAGGCGGTCTGCCAGTAGAGACCCAGTACTTC
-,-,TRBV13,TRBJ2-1,CASSWSTSREYNEQFF,TGTGCCAGCAGCTGGTCCACTAGCAGGGAGTACAATGAGCAGTTCTTC
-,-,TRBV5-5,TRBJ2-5,CASSTAGEQTQYF,TGTGCCAGCAGCACCGCAGGGGAGCAGACCCAGTACTTC
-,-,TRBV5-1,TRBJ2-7,CASSFRVNPYEQYF,TGCGCCAGCAGCTTCCGGGTCAACCCCTACGAGCAGTACTTC
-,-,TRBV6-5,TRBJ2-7,CASSYGLPRSYEQYF,TGTGCCAGCAGCTACGGACTCCCCCGCTCCTACGAGCAGTACTTC
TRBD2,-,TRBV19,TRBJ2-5,CASSTPGTTQETQYF,TGTGCCAGTAGTACCCCAGGGACTACACAAGAGACCCAGTACTTC
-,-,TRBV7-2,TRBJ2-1,CASSIGARQFF,TGTGCCAGCAGTATTGGGGCCAGGCAGTTCTTC
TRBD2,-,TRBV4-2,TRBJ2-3,CASSQGLAGGPDTQYF,TGTGCCAGCAGCCAAGGACTAGCGGGGGGCCCAGATACGCAGTATTTT
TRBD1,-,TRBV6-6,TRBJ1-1,CASTPFGDRNTEAFF,TGTGCCAGCACCCCCTTTGGGGACAGGAACACTGAAGCTTTCTTT
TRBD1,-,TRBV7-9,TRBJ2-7,CASSDPDRANYEQYF,TGTGCCAGCAGCGACCCGGACAGGGCAAACTACGAGCAGTACTTC
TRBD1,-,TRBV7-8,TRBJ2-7,CASSSWTGDEQYF,TGTGCCAGCAGCTCCTGGACAGGGGACGAGCAGTACTTC
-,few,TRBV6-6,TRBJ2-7,CASSYAGLIEQYF,TGTGCCAGCAGTTACGCTGGGCTTATCGAGCAGTACTTC
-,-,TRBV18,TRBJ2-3,CASSPGPVTDTQYF,TGTGCCAGCTCACCGGGGCCAGTGACAGATACGCAGTATTTT
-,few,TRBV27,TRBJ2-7,CASSLEDGYEQYF,TGTGCCAGCAGCCTTGAAGACGGGTACGAGCAGTACTTC
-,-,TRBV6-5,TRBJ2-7,CASTHRVSYEQYF,TGTGCCAGCACCCACAGGGTCTCCTACGAGCAGTACTTC
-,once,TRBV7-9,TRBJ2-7,CASSKGGLRGYYEQYF,TGTGCCAGCAGCAAAGGGGGTTTACGAGGCTACTACGAGCAGTACTTC
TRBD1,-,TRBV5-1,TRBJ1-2,CASSVGAGGESFYGYTF,TGCGCCAGCAGCGTGGGGGCAGGGGGAGAGTCCTTCTATGGCTACACCTTC
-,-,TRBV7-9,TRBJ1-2,CASSLDAGLNYGYTF,TGTGCCAGCAGCCTGGACGCGGGGCTTAACTATGGCTACACCTTC